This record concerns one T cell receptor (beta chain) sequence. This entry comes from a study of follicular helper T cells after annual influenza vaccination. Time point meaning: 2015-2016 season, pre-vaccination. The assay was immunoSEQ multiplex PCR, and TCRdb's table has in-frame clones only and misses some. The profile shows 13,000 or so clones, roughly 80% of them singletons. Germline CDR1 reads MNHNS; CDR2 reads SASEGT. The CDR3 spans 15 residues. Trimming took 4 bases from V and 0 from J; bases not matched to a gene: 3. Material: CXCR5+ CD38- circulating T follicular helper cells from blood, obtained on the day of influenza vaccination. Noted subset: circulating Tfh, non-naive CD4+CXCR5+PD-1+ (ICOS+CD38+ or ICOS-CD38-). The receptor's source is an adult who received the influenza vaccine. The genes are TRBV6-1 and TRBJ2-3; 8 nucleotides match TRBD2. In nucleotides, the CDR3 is TGTGCCAGCAGTGGAAAGCGGGGGAGCACAGATACGCAGTATTTT. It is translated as CASSGKRGSTDTQYF.